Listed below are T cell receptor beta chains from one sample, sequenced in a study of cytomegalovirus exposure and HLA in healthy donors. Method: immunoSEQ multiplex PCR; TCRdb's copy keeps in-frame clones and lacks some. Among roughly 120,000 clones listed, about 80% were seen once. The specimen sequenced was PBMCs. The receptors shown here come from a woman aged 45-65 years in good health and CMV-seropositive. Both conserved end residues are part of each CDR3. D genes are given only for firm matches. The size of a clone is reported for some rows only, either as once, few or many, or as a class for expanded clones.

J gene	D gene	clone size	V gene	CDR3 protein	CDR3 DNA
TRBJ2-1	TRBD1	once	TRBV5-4	CASSKQGANGNEQFF	TGTGCCAGCAGCAAACAGGGGGCGAATGGAAATGAGCAGTTCTTC
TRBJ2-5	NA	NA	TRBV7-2	CASSLDAQRETQYF	TGTGCCAGCAGCTTAGATGCCCAACGGGAGACCCAGTACTTC
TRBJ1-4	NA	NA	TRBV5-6	CASSLSAGEGKLFF	TGTGCCAGCAGCTTGAGTGCGGGCGAGGGAAAACTGTTTTTT
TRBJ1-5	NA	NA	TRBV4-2	CASSQEANQPQHF	TGTGCCAGCAGCCAAGAGGCCAATCAGCCCCAGCATTTT
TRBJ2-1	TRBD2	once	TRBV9	CASSEQGGLAGGPYNEQFF	TGTGCCAGCAGCGAACAGGGGGGGCTAGCGGGAGGGCCCTACAATGAGCAGTTCTTC
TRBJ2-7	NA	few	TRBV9	CASSARGSSYEQYF	TGTGCCAGCAGCGCCCGTGGCAGTTCCTACGAGCAGTACTTC
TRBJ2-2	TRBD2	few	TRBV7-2	CASSRGGGRANTGELFF	TGTGCCAGCAGCCGTGGAGGTGGGAGGGCCAACACCGGGGAGCTGTTTTTT
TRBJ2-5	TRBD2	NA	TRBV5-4	CASSFGGNQETQYF	TGTGCCAGCAGCTTCGGGGGGAACCAAGAGACCCAGTACTTC
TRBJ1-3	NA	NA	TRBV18	CASSPSPGPGNTIYF	TGTGCCAGCTCACCCAGTCCAGGTCCTGGAAACACCATATATTTT
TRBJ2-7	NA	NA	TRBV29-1	CSVRGGRYEQYF	TGCAGCGTGAGAGGAGGGAGGTACGAGCAGTACTTC
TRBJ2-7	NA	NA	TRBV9	CASSVSPGAYEQYF	TGTGCCAGCAGCGTTAGTCCGGGGGCCTACGAGCAGTACTTC
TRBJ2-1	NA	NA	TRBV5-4	CASSFTVGNEQFF	TGTGCCAGCAGCTTTACAGTTGGCAATGAGCAGTTCTTC
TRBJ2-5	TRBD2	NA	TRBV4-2	CASSVRLAGRETQYF	TGTGCCAGCAGCGTCAGACTAGCGGGGCGAGAGACCCAGTACTTC
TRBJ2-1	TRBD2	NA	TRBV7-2	CASSLSGRPYNEQFF	TGTGCCAGCAGCCTTAGCGGGAGGCCCTACAATGAGCAGTTCTTC
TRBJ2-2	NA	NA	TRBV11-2	CASSPDRLTGELFF	TGTGCCAGCAGCCCGGACAGACTCACCGGGGAGCTGTTTTTT
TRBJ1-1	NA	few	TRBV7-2	CASSSGQITEAFF	TGTGCCAGCAGCTCCGGACAAATCACTGAAGCTTTCTTT
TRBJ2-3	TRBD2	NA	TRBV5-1	CASSPAGLAGEDTQYF	TGCGCCAGCAGCCCGGCGGGACTAGCGGGAGAAGATACGCAGTATTTT
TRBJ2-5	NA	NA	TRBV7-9	CASRDAGTTQYF	TGTGCCAGCAGGGACGCCGGGACAACCCAGTACTTC
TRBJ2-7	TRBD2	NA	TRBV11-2	CASSSGLAVTYEQYF	TGTGCCAGCAGTTCCGGACTAGCGGTTACCTACGAGCAGTACTTC
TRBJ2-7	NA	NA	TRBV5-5	CASSPRAGALLEQYF	TGTGCCAGCAGCCCCAGGGCGGGGGCCCTCCTGGAGCAGTACTTC
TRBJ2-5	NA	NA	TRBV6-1	CASGLGRGRETQYF	TGTGCCAGCGGCCTCGGACGAGGGCGGGAGACCCAGTACTTC
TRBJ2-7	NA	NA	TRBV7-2	CALTRREQYF	TGTGCCCTCACCCGGCGGGAGCAGTACTTC
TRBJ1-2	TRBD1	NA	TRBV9	CASSFSQGADGYTF	TGTGCCAGCAGCTTTAGTCAGGGGGCCGATGGCTACACCTTC
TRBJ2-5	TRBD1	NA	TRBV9	CASSVDGDRGGGQYF	TGTGCCAGCAGCGTAGACGGGGACAGGGGAGGGGGCCAGTACTTC
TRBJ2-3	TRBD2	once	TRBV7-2	CASSLAASGRAMGPDTQYF	TGTGCCAGCAGCTTAGCGGCCAGCGGGAGGGCGATGGGGCCAGATACGCAGTATTTT
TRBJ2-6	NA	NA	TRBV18	CASSPTGSGANVLTF	TGTGCCAGCTCACCAACCGGGTCTGGGGCCAACGTCCTGACTTTC
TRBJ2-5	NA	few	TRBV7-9	CASSLGLPRGETQYF	TGTGCCAGCAGCTTGGGACTCCCGAGGGGAGAGACCCAGTACTTC
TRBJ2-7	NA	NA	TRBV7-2	CASSLGRPPGLRGYEQYF	TGTGCCAGCAGCTTAGGACGACCCCCGGGACTCCGGGGCTACGAGCAGTACTTC
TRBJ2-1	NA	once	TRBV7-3	CASSLTYRLGNEQFF	TGTGCCAGCAGCTTAACGTACAGGCTTGGGAATGAGCAGTTCTTC
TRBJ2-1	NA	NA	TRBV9	CASSTQRASYNEQFF	TGTGCCAGCAGCACCCAGCGGGCGTCCTACAATGAGCAGTTCTTC
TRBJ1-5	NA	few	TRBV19	CASSPMGSKDQPQHF	TGTGCCAGTAGCCCCATGGGCAGTAAAGATCAGCCCCAGCATTTT
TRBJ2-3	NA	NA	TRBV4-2	CASSQNPGLSDTQYF	TGTGCCAGCAGCCAAAACCCGGGACTCTCAGATACGCAGTATTTT
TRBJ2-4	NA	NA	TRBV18	CASSPLGSGAKNIQYF	TGTGCCAGCTCACCTTTGGGGAGTGGAGCCAAAAACATTCAGTACTTC
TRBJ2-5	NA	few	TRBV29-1	CSAPLITQGKETQYF	TGCAGCGCCCCCTTAATAACACAGGGTAAAGAGACCCAGTACTTC
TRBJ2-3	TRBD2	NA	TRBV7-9	CASTPGGAIADTQYF	TGTGCCAGCACCCCCGGGGGGGCAATCGCAGATACGCAGTATTTT
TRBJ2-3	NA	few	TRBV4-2	CASSQAGTNTDTQYF	TGTGCCAGCAGCCAAGCGGGGACAAACACAGATACGCAGTATTTT
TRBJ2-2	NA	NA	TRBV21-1	CASSRPGTSGIINTGELFF	TGTGCCAGCAGCAGACCCGGGACTAGCGGGATTATAAACACCGGGGAGCTGTTTTTT
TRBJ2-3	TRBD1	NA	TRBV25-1	CASTTLDREGTDTQYF	TGTGCCAGCACTACTTTGGACAGGGAGGGCACAGATACGCAGTATTTT
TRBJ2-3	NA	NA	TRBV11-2	CASSSVGSYHTDTQYF	TGTGCCAGCAGCTCGGTAGGGAGCTACCACACAGATACGCAGTATTTT
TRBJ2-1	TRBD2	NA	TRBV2	CASNSGTSNEQFF	TGTGCCAGCAACTCCGGGACTAGCAACGAGCAGTTCTTC
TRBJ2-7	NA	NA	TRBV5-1	CASSLETGKGEQYF	TGCGCCAGCAGCTTGGAAACAGGGAAGGGAGAGCAGTACTTC
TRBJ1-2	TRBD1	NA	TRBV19	CASSGKGASDYGYTF	TGTGCCAGTAGCGGCAAGGGGGCGAGTGACTATGGCTACACCTTC
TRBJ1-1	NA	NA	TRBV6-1	CASSEKGGEEGSEAFF	TGTGCCAGCAGTGAAAAAGGGGGGGAGGAGGGGTCTGAAGCTTTCTTT
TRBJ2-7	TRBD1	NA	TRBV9	CASSPSGTGVYEQYF	TGTGCCAGCAGCCCCTCCGGGACAGGGGTTTACGAGCAGTACTTC
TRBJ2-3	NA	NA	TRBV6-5	CASSLGQPGTDTQYF	TGTGCCAGCAGTTTAGGACAGCCTGGCACAGATACGCAGTATTTT